This T cell receptor (beta chain) is from a study of identical twins. V trimming: 4 bases; J trimming: 8 bases; junction bases outside the gene matches: 12. Germline loops: CDR1 PRHDT, CDR2 FYEKMQ (reference sequence). The CDR3 runs 16 residues. Whole-study results and caveats: Abundant beta clonotypes from cord blood bore fewer insertions; memory repertoires lacked this pattern. There was more out-of-frame TCR alpha sharing in monozygotic twins than models estimated. Less excess twin sharing appeared in beta out-of-frame sequences.

This clonotype was counted between two and nine times. What it binds is unknown. TCRdb ran MiXCR on the 5' RACE reads and lists one entry per CDR3 protein. The sample shows hundreds of thousands of distinct CDR3 sequences, about 9.4% of them seen only once. These same records also appear under a second study, on yellow fever vaccine responses in identical twins.

The chain has TRBV13 and TRBJ2-1; 9 nucleotides line up with TRBD1. This TCR came from a young woman in good health. Sequencing was done on a sample of PBMCs. CDR3 region: CASSSNWDRAGDEQFF. The CDR3 DNA reads TGTGCCAGCAGCTCGAACTGGGACAGGGCAGGGGATGAGCAGTTCTTC.